The T cell receptor (beta chain) described here comes from a study of T-cell reconstitution after alpha-beta-depleted transplantation in children. This sample's TCRbeta library carried unique molecular identifier barcodes. Each CDR3 protein is one row after TCRdb ran MiXCR on the PCR reads. The sample holds approximately 1,000,000 distinct CDR3 sequences, roughly 29% seen once. Regarding this clonotype: The antigen is unknown.

V was pared by 4 bases and J by 9 bases, with 13 bases between. The CDR3 runs 13 residues. CDR1 is MNHNS, CDR2 SASEGT, per germline. Study-wide results and limits: As was reported, about two months after transplant, alpha-beta T cells came from several hundred expanded graft clones. By one year post-transplant, T-cell counts and diversity largely arose from T cells that were newly produced. Recipient T cells and thymic progenitors that survived were the source of the high TCRbeta diversity seen at day 60 in some patients.

This chain uses TRBV6-1 with TRBJ2-4, with D possibly matching TRBD1 (6 bases). The sequence came from a boy in the first two years of life who had a stem cell transplant for SCID, so the T cells may come from the graft donor. The sequencing here drew on PBMCs, mostly from graft donor cells, taken 360 days after TCRalphabeta/CD19-depleted stem cell transplant. Here the CDR3 reads CASSAGTIGIQYF. CDR3 sequence (DNA): TGTGCCAGCAGTGCCGGGACAATTGGCATTCAGTACTTC.